This T cell receptor beta chain was retrieved from a study of blood T cell repertoires in COVID-19. Study-level information: Researchers got acute and convalescent COVID-19 samples from the United States, Italy and Spain. PBMCs, B-cell-depleted T cells, or T cells provided the cDNA or gDNA that made up the material.

CDR1 and CDR2 from the germline V gene are SGHRS and YFSETQ. This CDR3 is built from 15 residues. The trim removed 5 bases at V and 6 bases at J, leaving 10 bases unmatched. Authors' analysis steps: It was from reference gene primer amplification that nucleated cell counts were estimated. Some clones are missing from TCRdb's copy, which holds only in-frame ones; the method was immunoSEQ multiplex PCR. That table gives V, J and clone size, and the DNA gave D and trimming. The table has fewer than 100,000 clones, about 88% seen once; the top ten hold less than 9%. V and J are TRBV5-1 and TRBJ2-1; 8 positions agree with TRBD2. The clonotype originates from a man in his 60s with acute or convalescent COVID-19. Material: peripheral blood. DNA for the CDR3: TGCGCCAGCAGGGATCCGAGCGGGGGTCCCAATGAGCAGTTCTTC. This gives the protein CASRDPSGGPNEQFF.